This T cell receptor beta chain was captured in a study of post-analysis software for immune sequencing data. The CDR3 runs to 13 residues. Per the germline V gene, CDR1 is ENHRY and CDR2 is SYGVKD. V shed 4 bases and J shed 1 base, with 5 bases lying between them. The study's findings and limits: TRBV5-6, TRBV5-1 and TRBV20-1 belonged to a set of a handful of TRBV segments that were more frequent in patients than controls. Samples made in the same batch grouped tightly together by F measure. In multiple sclerosis, normalized Chao1 diversity was significantly below that of controls.

For this clonotype: Its antigen remains unknown.

Included in the TCR beta cDNA libraries were unique molecular identifiers. Roughly 510,000 cDNA molecules were recovered from an input of roughly 0.85 to 10 million T cells. TCRdb itself ran the PCR reads through MiXCR, one entry per CDR3 protein. This sample yields 350,000 to 450,000 distinct CDR3 sequences, of which 35% to 45% are seen a single time; less than 10% belongs to the top ten. The sequenced material came from blood. The chain has TRBV10-3 and TRBJ1-5; D gene unclear. This sequence originates from a girl between 2 and 10 years old with multiple sclerosis. CDR3 DNA sequence: TGTGCCATCAGTGGCCAAAGCAATCAGCCCCAGCATTTT. Protein product: CAISGQSNQPQHF.